This entry describes one T cell receptor beta chain. As yet, its antigen is unknown. The data stem from a study of cytomegalovirus exposure and HLA in healthy donors. Points from the study as a whole: TCR beta sequences reportedly predicted most subjects' HLA-A and HLA-B alleles accurately. Association with HLA alleles at 0.05 false discovery rate was found for 16,951 TCR beta sequences in a later analysis. Links to common viral pathogens appeared, in a later analysis, for several of the most significant clusters.

J gave up 7 bases and V 5 bases, and 10 bases lay outside the gene matches. The CDR3 runs to 14 residues. Per germline, CDR1 MNHNS and CDR2 SASEGT. PCR used 60 Vbeta primers and 13 Jbeta primers. Method: immunoSEQ multiplex PCR; TCRdb's copy keeps in-frame clones and lacks some. The sample shows approximately 99,000 clones, roughly four fifths of them seen only once. The chain combines TRBV6-1 with TRBJ1-2; TRBD1 matches at 7 bases. Material for sequencing was PBMCs. The source is a man aged 35-49 years in good health and CMV-seropositive. The CDR3 nucleotides read TGTGCCAGCAGTATAGGGCCGACAGGGAGTGGCTACACCTTC. Residues: CASSIGPTGSGYTF.